This TCR beta chain was retrieved from a study of response to subunit inactivated influenza vaccine. General study results and limits: T cells newly recruited by each seasonal influenza vaccination are few, the authors suggested.

Each CDR3 protein is one row after TCRdb ran MiXCR on the RT-PCR reads. The data show 500,000 to 600,000 distinct CDR3 sequences, 6% to 9% seen once. The CDR3 loop spans 15 amino acids. In germline, CDR1 is SEHNR, CDR2 FQNEAQ (reference sequence). V lost 4 bases to trimming and J lost 3 bases; unmatched junction nucleotides: 5. In this sample, this clonotype turned up a few times. Its antigen is currently unknown. This sample comprised PBMCs from blood, obtained around 25 months after vaccination. This sequence joins TRBV7-9 and TRBJ2-1; TRBD1 agrees at 8 bases. The TCR comes from a man aged 45 to 70 who received an inactivated influenza vaccine. CDR3 protein: CASSSRGRVYNEQFF. The CDR3 nucleotides are TGTGCCAGCAGCTCCAGGGGGCGGGTCTACAATGAGCAGTTCTTC. Looking up the rest from reference TRBV7-9 and TRBJ2-1 gives the full variable domain: DTGVSQNPRHKITKRGQNVTFRCDPISEHNRLYWYRQTLGQGPEFLTYFQNEAQLEKSRLLSDRFSAERPKGSFSTLEIQRTEQGDSAMYLCASSSRGRVYNEQFFGPGTRLTVL.